The 17 T cell receptor beta chains presented below share a single source sample, sequenced in a study of regulatory T cells in long-lasting Graves disease. Time point noted: newly diagnosed GD, antithyroid drugs for less than 3 months. Preparation of the TCR library used RNA extracted from PBMCs. For TCR beta, libraries came from iRepertoire HTBI primers and Arm-PCR of CDR3 regions. TCRdb re-analysed the multiplex PCR reads in MiXCR, keeping a single row per CDR3 protein. Among 390,000 or so distinct CDR3 sequences, approximately 12% were seen once, and the ten largest hold approximately 20%. This sample was also put to use in a study of T cells in Graves' hyperthyroidism and ophthalmopathy.

The source was peripheral blood mononuclear cells (PBMCs), collected at new diagnosis, from a patient treated with antithyroid drugs. The receptor set was obtained from a woman aged 18-29 years with Graves disease.

This clonotype has at least ten counts. The chain's CDR3 is CSVDGSGTSGGDYNEQFF. CDR3 sequence (DNA): TGCAGCGTAGATGGGTCGGGGACTAGCGGGGGGGACTACAATGAGCAGTTCTTC. V gene TRBV29-1 combines with J gene TRBJ2-1, with 16 bases identical to TRBD2. CDR3 length: 18 amino acids. The junction had 11 bases not matched to a gene; V was cut back by 6 bases and J by 3 bases. The germline V gene encodes CDR1 SQVTM and CDR2 ANQGSEA.

This clonotype was seen at least ten times. V gene TRBV29-1 combines with J gene TRBJ2-7, with 9 bases that match TRBD2. Unmatched junction bases numbered 3, after V lost 0 bases and J lost 3 bases. Germline V gives CDR1 SQVTM, CDR2 ANQGSEA. The CDR3 spans 14 residues. CDR3 residues: CSVEEREGFYEQYF. CDR3 DNA: TGCAGCGTTGAAGAGCGGGAGGGCTTCTACGAGCAGTACTTC.

This clonotype has only a few counts. The CDR3 DNA follows: TGCGCCAGCAGCCAAAGCGGGACGGCAGATATGAACACTGAAGCTTTCTTT. It yields the protein CASSQSGTADMNTEAFF. The V call is TRBV4-3, the J call TRBJ1-1, with a possible D match to TRBD1 (5 bases). Trimming removed 2 bases from V and 0 bases from J, with 16 bases in between. This CDR3 region has 17 residues. Germline CDR1 is LGHNA and CDR2 is YSLEER.

This chain links TRBV7-2 with TRBJ2-7, with 7 bases fitting TRBD2. This CDR3 region has 15 residues. Germline V gene lookup returns CDR1 SGHTA and CDR2 FQGNSA. The J segment lost 3 bases and the V segment lost 1 base, leaving 6 bases of the junction unmatched. In DNA form, the CDR3 reads TGTGCCAGCAGCTTAGGAGGGAGGGATTTCTACGAGCAGTACTTC. This codes for CASSLGGRDFYEQYF. Drawing the rest from reference TRBV7-2 and TRBJ2-7, the complete variable domain is GAGVSQSPSNKVTEKGKDVELRCDPISGHTALYWYRQSLGQGLEFLIYFQGNSAPDKSGLPSDRFSAERTGGSVSTLTIQRTQQEDSAVYLCASSLGGRDFYEQYFGPGTRLTVT.

This clonotype has only a few counts. The chain uses TRBV6-4 and TRBJ2-6; 7 bases match TRBD2. Unmatched junction bases numbered 4, after V lost 4 bases and J lost 1 base. The CDR3 spans 16 residues. Germline V CDR1 and CDR2: MRHNA, SNTAGT. The CDR3: CASSAGTMSGANVLTF. The CDR3 DNA sequence: TGTGCCAGCAGTGCCGGGACTATGTCTGGGGCCAACGTCCTGACTTTC.

Concerning this clonotype: This likely came from a read error, as a far larger clone is one base away. In DNA form, the CDR3 reads TGTGCCAGAAGCTTATATGAGCAGTTCTTC. This codes for CARSLYEQFF. This chain links TRBV7-9 with TRBJ2-3; D gene unclear. The better agreement between TRBJ2-1 and the DNA end casts doubt on the J call. The length of the CDR3 is 10 residues. Germline lookup yields CDR1 SEHNR and CDR2 FQNEAQ (reference sequence).

The chain recombines TRBV5-5 with TRBJ2-1, with TRBD2 identical over 11 bases. This CDR3 is 18 amino acids long. Germline trimming cut 2 bases from V and 2 bases from J; bases unmatched to any gene: 9. Germline-derived CDR1 and CDR2 are SGHKS and YYEKEE (reference sequence). The CDR3 sequence: CASSLYEGLADAYNEQFF. In DNA, the CDR3 is TGTGCCAGCAGCTTATATGAGGGACTAGCGGACGCCTACAATGAGCAGTTCTTC.

This clonotype was seen ten or more times. The V call is TRBV2, the J call TRBJ2-7; TRBD2 matches 7 bases. CDR1 is SNHLY and CDR2 is FYNNEI in the germline V gene. With 3 bases clipped from V and 3 bases from J, the junction kept 5 bases outside the gene matches. The CDR3 consists of 14 residues. The CDR3 DNA reads as TGTGCCAGCAGTGATGGACTAGTTTTCTACGAGCAGTACTTC. Translation: CASSDGLVFYEQYF.

This clonotype showed up many times. The genes are TRBV25-1 and TRBJ1-2; 9 bases agree with TRBD1. V shed 3 bases, J shed 4 bases, and the junction held 9 bases outside the gene matches. This CDR3 has 16 amino acids. The germline V gene has CDR1 MGHDK and CDR2 SYGVNS. CDR3 region: CASSEIGDRESYGYTF. The CDR3 DNA reads TGTGCCAGCAGTGAGATAGGGGACAGGGAAAGCTATGGCTACACCTTC.

This clonotype appeared many times. CDR3 in amino acids: CASSDLGFSGEQYF. The CDR3 region has the DNA TGTGCCAGCAGTGACTTAGGGTTTTCCGGCGAGCAGTACTTC. The chain uses TRBV6-1 and TRBJ2-7; no clear D. Germline assignment: CDR1 MNHNS and CDR2 SASEGT. The CDR3 is made up of 14 amino acids. With 3 bases removed from V and 6 bases from J, the gap between germline ends came to 15 bases.

The sample holds many counts of this clonotype. The V gene is TRBV11-2, the J gene TRBJ2-2; unclear D gene. The V gene lost 5 bases and the J gene lost 1 base, with 17 bases spanning the gap. The CDR3 covers 17 residues. Germline V lookup: CDR1 SGHAT, CDR2 FQNNGV. This CDR3 reads CASSRPTRSENTGELFF. The CDR3 nucleotides are TGTGCCAGCAGCCGCCCCACGCGGAGCGAGAACACCGGGGAGCTGTTTTTT.

This clonotype was found a few times. The rearrangement joins TRBV10-1 to TRBJ2-3, with a tentative D call TRBD1 (5 bases). Germline-derived CDR1 and CDR2 are WNHNN and SYGVQD (reference sequence). V lost 0 bases, J lost 7 bases, and 11 bases lay in between. The length of the CDR3 is 14 residues. The CDR3: CASSESGASNTQYF. The CDR3 DNA is TGCGCCAGCAGTGAGTCAGGGGCATCTAATACGCAGTATTTT.

The rearrangement joins TRBV7-9 to TRBJ2-3; D is uncertain. Germline values: CDR1 SEHNR, CDR2 FQNEAQ (reference sequence). The CDR3 is 17 amino acids. The V gene lost 2 bases and the J gene lost 0 bases, with 15 bases spanning the gap. The CDR3 sequence is CASSLLVHVPSTDTQYF. The CDR3 nucleotides are TGTGCCAGCAGCTTACTTGTCCATGTCCCTAGCACAGATACGCAGTATTTT.

This clonotype was detected ten times or more. CDR3 nucleotide sequence: TGTGCCAGCAGCCAAGGACCCGGGACTGGAAACATTCAGTACTTC. Encoded protein: CASSQGPGTGNIQYF. The chain combines TRBV3-1 with TRBJ2-4; tentatively, D is TRBD2 (6 bases). V was pared by 1 base and J by 6 bases, with 13 bases between. The germline V gene has CDR1 LGHDT and CDR2 YNNKEL (reference sequence). CDR3 size: 15 residues.

A word on this clonotype: It may be a read error: a sequence one base away is much more abundant. This chain joins TRBV7-2 and TRBJ2-1; D call uncertain. Germline-derived CDR1 and CDR2 are SGHTA and FQGNSA. The CDR3 length is 17 residues. This CDR3 reads CANSPSRRLSSYNEQFF. The CDR3 region has the DNA TGTGCCAACAGCCCGTCCCGGCGGTTAAGCTCCTACAATGAGCAGTTCTTC. Supplemented by reference TRBV7-2 and TRBJ2-1, the full variable domain reads GAGVSQSPSNKVTEKGKDVELRCDPISGHTALYWYRQSLGQGLEFLIYFQGNSAPDKSGLPSDRFSAERTGGSVSTLTIQRTQQEDSAVYLCANSPSRRLSSYNEQFFGPGTRLTVL.

This clonotype was seen ten or more times. The chain joins TRBV7-8 to TRBJ1-2; D gene ambiguous. Germline V gene data show CDR1 as SGHVS and CDR2 as FQNEAQ. The CDR3 spans 12 residues. Trimming removed 8 bases from V and 5 bases from J, with 12 bases in between. The DNA for the CDR3 is TGTGCCAGCCTCTCCCCCGGGTATGGCTACACCTTC. Protein product: CASLSPGYGYTF.

This clonotype came up many times. The chain recombines TRBV4-2 with TRBJ1-2, with 7 bases that match TRBD1. J was trimmed by 0 bases and V by 0 bases; bases with no gene match: 4. Germline V gene lookup returns CDR1 LGHNA and CDR2 YNFKEQ. The CDR3 sequence is 16 residues long. CDR3 loop: CASSQDSDRANYGYTF. DNA for the CDR3: TGTGCCAGCAGCCAAGATTCCGACAGGGCTAACTATGGCTACACCTTC.